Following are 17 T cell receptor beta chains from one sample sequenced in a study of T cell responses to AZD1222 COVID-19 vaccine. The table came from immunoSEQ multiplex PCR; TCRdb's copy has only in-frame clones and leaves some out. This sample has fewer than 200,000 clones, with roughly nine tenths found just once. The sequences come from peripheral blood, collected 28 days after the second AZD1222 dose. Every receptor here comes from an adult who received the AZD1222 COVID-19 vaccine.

The CDR3 region is CASSPLQGLGEKLFF. In DNA, the CDR3 is TGTGCCAGCTCACCCCTCCAGGGGCTGGGTGAAAAACTGTTTTTT. The chain links TRBV18 to TRBJ1-4; D is perhaps TRBD1 (6 bases). The V gene's germline CDR1 is KGHSH and CDR2 LQKENI. The V end was cut by 3 bases, the J end by 7 bases, with 15 bases between. This CDR3 has 15 residues.

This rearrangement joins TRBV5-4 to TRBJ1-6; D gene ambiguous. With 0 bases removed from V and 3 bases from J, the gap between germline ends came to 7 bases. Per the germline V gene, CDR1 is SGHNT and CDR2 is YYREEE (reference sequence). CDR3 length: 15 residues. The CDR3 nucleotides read TGTGCCAGCAGCTTGGCAGGCGACTATAATTCACCCCTCCACTTT. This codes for CASSLAGDYNSPLHF.

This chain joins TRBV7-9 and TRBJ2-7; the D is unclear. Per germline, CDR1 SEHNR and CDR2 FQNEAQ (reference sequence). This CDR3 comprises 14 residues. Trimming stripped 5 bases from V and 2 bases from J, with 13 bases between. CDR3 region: CASSPLLEPYEQYF. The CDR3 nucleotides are TGTGCCAGCAGCCCCCTTTTGGAGCCCTACGAGCAGTACTTC.

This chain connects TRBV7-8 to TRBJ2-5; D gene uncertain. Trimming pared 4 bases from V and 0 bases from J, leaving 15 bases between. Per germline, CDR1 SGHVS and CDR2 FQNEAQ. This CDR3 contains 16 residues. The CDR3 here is CASSSSPGFNQETQYF. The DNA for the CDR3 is TGTGCCAGCAGCTCGTCCCCGGGCTTCAACCAAGAGACCCAGTACTTC.

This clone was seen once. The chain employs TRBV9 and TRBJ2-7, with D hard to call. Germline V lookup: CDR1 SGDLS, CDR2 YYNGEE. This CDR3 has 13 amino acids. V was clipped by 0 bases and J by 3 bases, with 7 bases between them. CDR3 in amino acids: CASSVATSYEQYF. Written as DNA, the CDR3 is TGTGCCAGCAGCGTAGCTACCAGCTACGAGCAGTACTTC.

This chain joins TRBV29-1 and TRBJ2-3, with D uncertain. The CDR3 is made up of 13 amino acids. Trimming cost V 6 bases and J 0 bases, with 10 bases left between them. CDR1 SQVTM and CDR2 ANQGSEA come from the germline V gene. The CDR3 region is CSVELPSTDTQYF. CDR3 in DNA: TGCAGCGTAGAACTTCCTAGCACAGATACGCAGTATTTT.

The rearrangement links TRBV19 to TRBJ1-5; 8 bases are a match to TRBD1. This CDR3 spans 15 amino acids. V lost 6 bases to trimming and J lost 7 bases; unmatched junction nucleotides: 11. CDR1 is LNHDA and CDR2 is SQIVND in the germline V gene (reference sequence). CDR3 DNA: TGTGCCAGTAGCCCTGGGCGACAGGGGAGGCAGCCCCAGCATTTT. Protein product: CASSPGRQGRQPQHF. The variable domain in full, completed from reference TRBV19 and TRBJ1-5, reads DGGITQSPKYLFRKEGQNVTLSCEQNLNHDAMYWYRQDPGQGLRLIYYSQIVNDFQKGDIAEGYSVSREKKESFPLTVTSAQKNPTAFYLCASSPGRQGRQPQHFGDGTRLSIL.

The CDR3 protein is CASSESTGPADTQYF. The CDR3 region has the DNA TGCGCCAGCAGTGAGTCGACGGGTCCCGCAGATACGCAGTATTTT. V usage is TRBV10-1 and J usage is TRBJ2-3; D not certain. Germline CDR1 is WNHNN and CDR2 is SYGVQD (reference sequence). V was pared by 0 bases and J by 4 bases, with 11 bases between. CDR3 length equals 15 residues.

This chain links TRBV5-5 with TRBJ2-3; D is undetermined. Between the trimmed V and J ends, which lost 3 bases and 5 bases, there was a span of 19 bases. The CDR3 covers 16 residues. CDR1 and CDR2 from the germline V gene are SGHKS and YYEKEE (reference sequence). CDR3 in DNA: TGTGCCAGCAGCTCGGACCTCCAGGTATTGGGAGATACGCAGTATTTT. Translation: CASSSDLQVLGDTQYF.

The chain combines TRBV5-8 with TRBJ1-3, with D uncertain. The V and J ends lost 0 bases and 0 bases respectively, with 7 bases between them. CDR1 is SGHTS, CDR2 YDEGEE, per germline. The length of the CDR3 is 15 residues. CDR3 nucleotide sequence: TGTGCCAGCAGCTTGGGACTGACCTCTGGAAACACCATATATTTT. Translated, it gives CASSLGLTSGNTIYF.

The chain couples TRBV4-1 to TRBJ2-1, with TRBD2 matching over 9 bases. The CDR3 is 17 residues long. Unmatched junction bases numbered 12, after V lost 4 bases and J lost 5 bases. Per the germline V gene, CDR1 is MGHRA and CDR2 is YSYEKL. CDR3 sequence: CASSPGLRGGVDNEQFF. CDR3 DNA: TGCGCCAGCAGCCCGGGACTTCGCGGGGGGGTAGACAATGAGCAGTTCTTC.

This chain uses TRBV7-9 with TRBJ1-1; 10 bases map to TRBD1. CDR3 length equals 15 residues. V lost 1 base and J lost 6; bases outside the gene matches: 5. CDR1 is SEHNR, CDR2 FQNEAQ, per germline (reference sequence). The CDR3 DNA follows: TGTGCCAGCAGCTTAGTAGGGACAGGGGTACCTGAAGCTTTCTTT. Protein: CASSLVGTGVPEAFF.

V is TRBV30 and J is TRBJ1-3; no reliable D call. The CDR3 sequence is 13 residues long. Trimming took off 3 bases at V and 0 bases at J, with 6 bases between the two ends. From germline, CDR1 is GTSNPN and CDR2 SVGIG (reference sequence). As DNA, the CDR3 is TGTGCCTGGAGCCAGAGCTCTGGAAACACCATATATTTT. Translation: CAWSQSSGNTIYF.

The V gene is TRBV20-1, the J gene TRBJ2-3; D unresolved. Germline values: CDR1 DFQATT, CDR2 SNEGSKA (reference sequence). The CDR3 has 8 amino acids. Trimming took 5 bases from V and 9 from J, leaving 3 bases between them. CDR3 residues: CSAGTQYF. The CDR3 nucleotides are TGCAGTGCTGGAACGCAGTATTTT.

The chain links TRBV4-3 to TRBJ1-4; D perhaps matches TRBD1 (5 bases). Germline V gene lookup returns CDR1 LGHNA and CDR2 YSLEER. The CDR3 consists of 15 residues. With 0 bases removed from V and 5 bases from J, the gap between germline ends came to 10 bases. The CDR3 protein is CASSQEWGTNEKLFF. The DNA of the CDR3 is TGCGCCAGCAGCCAAGAGTGGGGCACCAATGAAAAACTGTTTTTT.

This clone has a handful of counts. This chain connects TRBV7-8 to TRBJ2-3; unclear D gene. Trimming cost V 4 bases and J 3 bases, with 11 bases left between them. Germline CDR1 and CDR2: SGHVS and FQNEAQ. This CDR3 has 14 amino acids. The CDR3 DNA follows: TGTGCCAGCAGCTCCAACACCAGAACAGATACGCAGTATTTT. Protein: CASSSNTRTDTQYF. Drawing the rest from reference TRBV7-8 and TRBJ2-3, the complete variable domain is GAGVSQSPRYKVAKRGQDVALRCDPISGHVSLFWYQQALGQGPEFLTYFQNEAQLDKSGLPSDRFFAERPEGSVSTLKIQRTQQEDSAVYLCASSSNTRTDTQYFGPGTRLTVL.

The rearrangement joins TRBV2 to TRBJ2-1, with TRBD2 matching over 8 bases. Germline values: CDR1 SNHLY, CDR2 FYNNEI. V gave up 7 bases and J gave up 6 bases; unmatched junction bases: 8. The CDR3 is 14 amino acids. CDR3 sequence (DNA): TGTGCCAGCAACCGGGGGGGTTCCCCCAATGAGCAGTTCTTC. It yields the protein CASNRGGSPNEQFF.